Included here is one TCR beta chain sequence, with context. This record comes from a study of blood T cell repertoires in COVID-19. About the study: Samples came from the United States, Italy and Spain, spanning acute and convalescent COVID-19. PBMCs, B-cell-depleted T cells, or T cells were the source of the cDNA or gDNA that made up the material.

Patients from Seattle were sampled longitudinally, starting during active infection. Authors' data handling: Amplifying reference gene primers gave estimates of nucleated cell counts. Method: immunoSEQ multiplex PCR; TCRdb's copy keeps in-frame clones and lacks some. The V and J calls and clone size come from that table; D and trimming were worked out from the DNA. The top ten hold 0.76% of the sample, which has some 200,000 clones, 85% to 95% seen once. Germline loops: CDR1 SGHRS, CDR2 YFSETQ. The V end lost 4 bases, the J end lost 4 bases, and 12 bases lay between the germline ends. The CDR3 covers 13 residues.

The receptor was derived from a man aged 25 to 40 with COVID-19, enrolled during active disease. This chain links TRBV5-1 with TRBJ2-7, with a tentative D call TRBD2 (6 bases). Sequenced input: peripheral blood. The DNA of the CDR3 is TGCGCCAGCAGCCGGGACGGGACTTACGAGCAGTACTTC. Protein product: CASSRDGTYEQYF.